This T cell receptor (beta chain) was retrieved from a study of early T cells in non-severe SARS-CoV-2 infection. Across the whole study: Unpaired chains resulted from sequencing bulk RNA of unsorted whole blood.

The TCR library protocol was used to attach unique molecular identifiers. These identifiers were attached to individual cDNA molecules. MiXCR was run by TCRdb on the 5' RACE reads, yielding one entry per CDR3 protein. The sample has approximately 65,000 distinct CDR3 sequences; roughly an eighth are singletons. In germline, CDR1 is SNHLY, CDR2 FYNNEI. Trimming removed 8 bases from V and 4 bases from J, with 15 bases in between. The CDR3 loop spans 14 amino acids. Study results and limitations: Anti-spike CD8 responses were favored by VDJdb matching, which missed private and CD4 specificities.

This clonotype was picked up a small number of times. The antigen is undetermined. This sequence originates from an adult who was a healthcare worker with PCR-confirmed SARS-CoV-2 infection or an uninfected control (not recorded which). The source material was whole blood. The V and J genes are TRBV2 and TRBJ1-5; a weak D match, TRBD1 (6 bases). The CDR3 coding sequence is TGTGCCAGCTCAATGGACAGCTATAATCAGCCCCAGCATTTT. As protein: CASSMDSYNQPQHF.